The 12 T cell receptor beta chains below come from one sample, sequenced in a study of naive and memory T cell subsets. Notes on the study in general: Especially in CD8 cells, naive repertoires contained a few larger clonotypes, possibly CD45RA-re-expressing memory cells.

Both TRBC1 and TRBC2 were covered by a beta constant-region primer of two equimolar oligonucleotides. Four rounds of PCR amplified the ligated cDNA using nested alpha and beta constant-region primers plus SP2. TCRdb reprocessed the UMI-ligation and nested PCR reads via MiXCR and lists one record per CDR3 protein. The sample contains more than 95,000 distinct CDR3 sequences, about 15% of which appear only once. Their target antigens are unknown. The sequenced material came from naive CD8+ T cells from blood. The receptors come from a human donor in good health.

This clonotype was picked up many times. CDR3 in DNA: TGTGCCAGCAGCGGACCGACAGGGGGCGGCGGGGATGAGCAGTTCTTC. Translated: CASSGPTGGGGDEQFF. The chain combines TRBV7-9 with TRBJ2-1; 10 nucleotides match TRBD1. V lost 5 bases, J lost 8 bases, and 12 bases stayed unmatched. The CDR3 is 16 amino acids. Germline V lookup: CDR1 SEHNR, CDR2 FQNEAQ (reference sequence).

This clonotype was detected only once. The chain links TRBV12-3 or TRBV12-4 to TRBJ1-2; D uncertain. The CDR3 consists of 11 residues. Trimming took off 6 bases at V and 7 bases at J, with 9 bases between the two ends. The CDR3 bases are TGTGCCAGCAGGTATTCAACTGGCTACACCTTC. The encoded protein is CASRYSTGYTF.

This clonotype was detected a few times. Here the CDR3 reads CASSWTRGANEQFF. In nucleotides, the CDR3 is TGTGCCAGCAGTTGGACAAGGGGAGCCAATGAGCAGTTCTTC. The chain uses TRBV12-3 or TRBV12-4 and TRBJ2-1; D tentatively reads TRBD1 or TRBD2 (5 bases each). V was pared by 4 bases and J by 6 bases, with 13 bases between. The CDR3 runs to 14 residues.

This clonotype was counted only a few times. This chain uses TRBV6-6 with TRBJ1-1, with TRBD1 matching 9 bases. The trim removed 2 bases at V and 10 bases at J, leaving 8 bases unmatched. CDR1 MNHNY and CDR2 SVGAGI come from the germline V gene (reference sequence). The CDR3 totals 14 residues. CDR3 loop: CASSYGTGIDAAFF. CDR3 bases: TGTGCCAGCAGTTACGGGACAGGGATCGACGCAGCTTTCTTT.

This clonotype was counted a few times. This rearrangement joins TRBV11-2 to TRBJ2-3; D uncertain. Germline CDR1 is SGHAT and CDR2 is FQNNGV. The CDR3 is 14 residues long. Trimming shortened V by 3 bases and J by 4 bases, and 11 bases separated the two germline ends. CDR3 loop: CASSLFTDADTQYF. The CDR3 DNA is TGTGCCAGCAGCTTGTTTACAGACGCAGATACGCAGTATTTT. The full variable domain, in which reference TRBV11-2 and TRBJ2-3 provide the parts outside the CDR3, is EAGVAQSPRYKIIEKRQSVAFWCNPISGHATLYWYQQILGQGPKLLIQFQNNGVVDDSQLPKDRFSAERLKGVDSTLKIQPAKLEDSAVYLCASSLFTDADTQYFGPGTRLTVL.

This clonotype was observed many times. This chain joins TRBV15 and TRBJ2-3; D is ambiguous. Per germline, CDR1 LNHNV and CDR2 YYDKDF (reference sequence). This CDR3 has 13 amino acids. V was trimmed by 2 bases and J by 0 bases, leaving 3 bases between them. DNA for the CDR3: TGTGCCACCAGCAGAAGGAGCACAGATACGCAGTATTTT. This gives the protein CATSRRSTDTQYF.

The chain is built from TRBV25-1 and TRBJ2-6; TRBD1 might be the D (5 bases). This CDR3 is 15 amino acids long. Trimming took 7 bases from V and 0 from J, leaving 10 bases between them. Germline CDR1 reads MGHDK; CDR2 reads SYGVNS. CDR3 loop: CASMGRVSGANVLTF. DNA for the CDR3: TGTGCCAGCATGGGCAGGGTCTCTGGGGCCAACGTCCTGACTTTC.

This clonotype was detected only a few times. The chain has TRBV29-1 and TRBJ2-2; 7 positions match TRBD1. J was trimmed by 1 base and V by 6 bases; bases with no gene match: 5. The germline V gene has CDR1 SQVTM and CDR2 ANQGSEA. This CDR3 is built from 14 residues. Here the CDR3 DNA reads TGCAGCGTGGCCGGACAGGTGAACACCGGGGAGCTGTTTTTT. It encodes CSVAGQVNTGELFF.

In its sample, this clonotype was seen a few times. The chain has TRBV10-3 and TRBJ1-3; weak D call: TRBD1 (5 bases). Trimming pared 1 base from V and 2 bases from J, leaving 9 bases between. Germline assignment: CDR1 ENHRY and CDR2 SYGVKD. The CDR3 is 15 residues long. The CDR3 DNA reads as TGTGCCATCAGTGAGTACGCCAGGGCTGGAAACACCATATATTTT. The encoded protein is CAISEYARAGNTIYF.

This clonotype showed up just a few times. This chain uses TRBV4-3 with TRBJ2-1, with TRBD2 identical over 7 bases. The trim removed 5 bases at V and 6 bases at J, leaving 7 bases unmatched. Germline V gene sequence: CDR1 LGHNA, CDR2 YSLEER. The CDR3 is 14 amino acids. CDR3 sequence reads: CASSVVGGFNEQFF. CDR3 bases: TGCGCCAGCAGCGTGGTGGGAGGGTTCAATGAGCAGTTCTTC.

This chain's CDR3 is CAITKGTSGTDTQYF. In DNA, the CDR3 is TGTGCCATCACGAAGGGGACTAGCGGCACAGATACGCAGTATTTT. This sequence joins TRBV10-3 and TRBJ2-3; 10 positions match TRBD2. J gave up 1 base and V 7 bases, and 5 bases lay outside the gene matches. CDR1 ENHRY and CDR2 SYGVKD come from the germline V gene. The CDR3 has 15 residues.

Of note for this clonotype: At one of its ends the junction is not consistent with the germline gene, which may arise from a read error. The chain is built from TRBV13 and TRBJ2-7; perhaps TRBD1 as D (6 bases). The germline gives CDR1 PRHDT, CDR2 FYEKMQ (reference sequence). CDR3 length: 13 residues. CDR3 nucleotides: TGTGCCAGCAGTTTAGGCAGGGGCTACGAGCAGTACTTC. It translates to CASSLGRGYEQYF.